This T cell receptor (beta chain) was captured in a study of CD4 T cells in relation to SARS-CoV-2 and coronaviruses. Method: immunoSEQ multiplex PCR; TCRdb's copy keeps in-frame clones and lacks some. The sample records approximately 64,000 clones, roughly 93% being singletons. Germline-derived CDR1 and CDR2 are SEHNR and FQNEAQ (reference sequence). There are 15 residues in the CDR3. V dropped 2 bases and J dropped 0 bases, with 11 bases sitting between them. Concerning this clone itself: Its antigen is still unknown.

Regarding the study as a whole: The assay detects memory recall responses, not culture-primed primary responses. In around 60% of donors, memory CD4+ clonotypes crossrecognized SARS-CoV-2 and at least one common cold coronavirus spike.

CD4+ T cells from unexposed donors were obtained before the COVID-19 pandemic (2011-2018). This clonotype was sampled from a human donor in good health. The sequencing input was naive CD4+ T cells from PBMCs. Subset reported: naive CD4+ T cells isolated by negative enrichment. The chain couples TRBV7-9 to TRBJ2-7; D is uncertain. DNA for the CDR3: TGTGCCAGCAGCTTAACTACAGCTAGCTCCTACGAGCAGTACTTC. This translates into CASSLTTASSYEQYF.